This entry lists 7 T cell receptor beta chains sequenced from one sample in a study of identical twins. TCRdb re-derived calls from the 5' RACE reads in MiXCR, one entry per CDR3 protein. The profile covers roughly 470,000 distinct CDR3 sequences, with roughly an eighth appearing a single time and approximately 1% taken by the ten largest. This same sample was also part of a study on yellow fever vaccine responses in identical twins.

The sample comprised CD4+ T cells sorted from blood. The receptors here all came from a woman aged 18-29 years in good health.

This clonotype occurred a few times. V is TRBV7-2 and J is TRBJ2-6; a possible D gene is TRBD2 (6 bases). The CDR3 has 13 residues. The germline gives CDR1 SGHTA, CDR2 FQGNSA. V was cut by 7 bases and J by 9 bases, with 13 bases left in between. CDR3 region: CASTAAGINVLTF. The CDR3 nucleotides read TGTGCCAGCACCGCGGCGGGGATCAACGTCCTGACTTTC. Complete variable domain (other parts from reference TRBV7-2 and TRBJ2-6): GAGVSQSPSNKVTEKGKDVELRCDPISGHTALYWYRQSLGQGLEFLIYFQGNSAPDKSGLPSDRFSAERTGGSVSTLTIQRTQQEDSAVYLCASTAAGINVLTFGAGSRLTVL.

The rearrangement joins TRBV20-1 to TRBJ1-2, with 8 bases identical to TRBD1. Germline trimming cut 3 bases from V and 2 bases from J; bases unmatched to any gene: 8. Looked up from germline, CDR1 is DFQATT and CDR2 is SNEGSKA (reference sequence). The CDR3 has 15 residues. The CDR3 DNA is TGCAGTGCTAGCGGACAGGGAATGGTCAACTATGGCTACACCTTC. Protein: CSASGQGMVNYGYTF.

This clonotype was observed a few times. Sequence at one end of the junction differs from germline and may be a read error. V usage is TRBV19 and J usage is TRBJ2-1; D is uncertain. Germline assignment: CDR1 LNHDA and CDR2 SQIVND (reference sequence). CDR3 length: 13 amino acids. In DNA form, the CDR3 reads TGTGCCAGTACATTTGCTTCCTCCAATGAGCAGTTCTTC. Encoded protein: CASTFASSNEQFF.

This clonotype was picked up many times. The chain couples TRBV12-3 or TRBV12-4 to TRBJ1-1; the D is unclear. The V gene lost 6 bases and the J gene lost 7 bases, with 12 bases spanning the gap. The CDR3 totals 12 residues. This chain's CDR3 is CASSSDMVEAFF. The CDR3 nucleotides are TGTGCCAGCAGCTCCGACATGGTTGAAGCTTTCTTT.

The V and J genes are TRBV7-9 and TRBJ2-7, with D hard to call. Trimming stripped 3 bases from V and 4 bases from J, with 10 bases between. The CDR3 contains 13 residues. Germline V gene sequence: CDR1 SEHNR, CDR2 FQNEAQ (reference sequence). The CDR3 DNA is TGTGCCAGCAGCTTTAGGGCGGCATACGAGCAGTACTTC. It specifies CASSFRAAYEQYF.

This clonotype has ten or more counts. The rearrangement uses TRBV20-1 and TRBJ2-7, with D perhaps TRBD2 (6 bases). With 3 bases removed from V and 4 bases from J, the gap between germline ends came to 7 bases. The CDR3 sequence is 11 residues long. In germline, CDR1 is DFQATT, CDR2 SNEGSKA (reference sequence). Written as DNA, the CDR3 is TGCAGTGCTAGCGGGAGTTACGAGCAGTACTTC. Translated, it gives CSASGSYEQYF.

This clonotype came up a few times. The rearrangement joins TRBV2 to TRBJ2-1; no definite D call. The CDR3 extends over 11 amino acids. Trimming pared 7 bases from V and 9 bases from J, leaving 10 bases between. Germline V CDR1 and CDR2: SNHLY, FYNNEI. CDR3: CASNQLSEQFF. The CDR3 DNA reads TGTGCCAGCAATCAGCTATCTGAGCAGTTCTTC.